This T cell receptor (beta chain) derives from a study of spatial heterogeneity in lung cancer (dated by TCRdb to about 2019). In the study overall: More beta-chain than alpha-chain transcripts were consistently detected, likely reflecting higher beta-chain transcript abundance. At surgery, 200 to 250 tumor regions, fewer than 85 matched nontumor lung samples and a few dozen PBMC samples were TCR-sequenced for both alpha and beta chains. In non-small cell lung cancer, the study quantitatively compared TCR alpha and beta repertoires across several tumor regions, matched nontumor lung, and blood. In the raw uncorrected reads, each unique combination of TCR and UMI appeared on average more than ten times. The study linked features of the TCR repertoire to counts of nonsynonymous mutations, which were determined by whole-exome sequencing of tumor tissue. In tumor regions, TCR transcript counts showed a strong correlation with a T cell transcriptional module score derived from matched bulk RNA-seq. Results the study describes overall, beyond this receptor: The tumor nonsynonymous mutation count correlated with the number of expanded alpha and beta TCRs within the tumor. Counts of ubiquitous and regional expanded TCRs were found to correlate with counts of ubiquitous and regional nonsynonymous mutations, respectively. Confirming at a functional level the hypothesis that regional TCRs recognize regional mutations was considered to require additional single-cell paired TCR alpha and beta sequencing. TCR-seq coverage of tumor T cells was estimated at only roughly 6.6% for alpha chains and roughly 13% for beta chains.

Between the V and J ends, shortened by 1 base and 5 bases respectively, the junction contains 11 bases. Reading from cysteine to phenylalanine, the CDR3 counts 15 amino acids. The DNA shown is the 45-base CDR3, in frame from base 1. CDR1 and CDR2, per the germline V gene (reference sequence), are SEHNR and FQNEAQ. Per the publication, the time point label means: sample taken at primary tumor resection. The donors were more than 65 patients from the lung TRACERx cohort who had early-stage, untreated non-small cell lung cancer. Whole RNA extracted from tumor and nontumor lung tissue, or from cryopreserved PBMC samples, was used for TCR sequencing without cell sorting. A patient was chosen for TCR sequencing only when enough RNA was available from at least two tumor regions. A lung pathologist reviewed the tumor and adjacent nontumor lung specimens before the specimens were selected. Library method: 5' RACE. The sequencing machine was a NextSeq 500. To allow correction of PCR and sequencing errors, the TCR library protocol tagged every TCR cDNA molecule with a unique molecular identifier. The source study handled its data this way. TCR identification, UMI-based error correction and CDR3 extraction were all carried out with Decombinator tools. Expanded TCRs were defined as those above a frequency of 2 per 1,000, corresponding to the top 1% of the tumor frequency distribution. Expanded tumor TCRs were classed as regional if statistically deemed absent (corrected P<0.05) from at least one tumor region, otherwise ubiquitous. Renyi diversity was computed with the R vegan package after each repertoire had been subsampled 100 times to 5,000 TCRs. To build CDR3 similarity networks, amino acid triplet string-kernel similarity was used, and CDR3s were connected when their pairwise similarity was above 0.82. TCRdb reanalyzed the raw reads on its own, using fastp at Q25 for trimming and MiXCR for clone calling, and kept in-frame beta chains. Entries are consolidated by CDR3 protein sequence, retaining the most common genes and DNA. Clone size and V and J calls follow TCRdb, not the original study. A total of a few thousand distinct CDR3 sequences appear in this sample, under 7% of them only once. About 11% of the sample belongs to the ten largest clones.

This clonotype is medium-sized (0.01 to 0.1%) in its sample. What antigen it recognizes has not been identified. No base quality information exists; no much larger clone differs at one position. The rearranged segments are TRBV7-9 and TRBJ2-2; no D gene can be assigned with confidence. This TCR derives from a female donor with early-stage non-small cell lung cancer. The input for sequencing was lung tumor tissue, taken at surgery. CDR3 sequence: CASSLVETGTGELFF. The nucleotide sequence reads as follows: TGTGCCAGCAGCTTAGTGGAGACGGGTACCGGGGAGCTGTTTTTT. The CDR3 plus the reference TRBV7-9 and TRBJ2-2 genes for the other parts give the full variable domain: DTGVSQNPRHKITKRGQNVTFRCDPISEHNRLYWYRQTLGQGPEFLTYFQNEAQLEKSRLLSDRFSAERPKGSFSTLEIQRTEQGDSAMYLCASSLVETGTGELFFGEGSRLTVL.